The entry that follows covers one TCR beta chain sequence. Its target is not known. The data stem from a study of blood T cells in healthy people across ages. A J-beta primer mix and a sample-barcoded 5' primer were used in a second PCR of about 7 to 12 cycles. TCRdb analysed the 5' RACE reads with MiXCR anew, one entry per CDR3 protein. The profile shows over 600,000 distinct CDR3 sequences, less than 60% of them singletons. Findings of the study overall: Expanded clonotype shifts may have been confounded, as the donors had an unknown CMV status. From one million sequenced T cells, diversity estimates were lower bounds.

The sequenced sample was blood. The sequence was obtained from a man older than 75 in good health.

CDR3 sequence: CSASLRWDLPEQYF. The CDR3 DNA reads as TGCAGTGCTAGCTTGCGGTGGGACCTCCCCGAGCAGTACTTC. J is TRBJ2-7 and V is TRBV20-1, with D perhaps being TRBD1 or TRBD2 (5 bases each). Germline-derived CDR1 and CDR2 are DFQATT and SNEGSKA (reference sequence). Trimming took off 3 bases at V and 6 bases at J, with 18 bases between the two ends. The CDR3 sequence is 14 residues long.